This is a list of T cell receptor beta chains from one sample in a study of blood T cell repertoires in COVID-19. Only in-frame clones appear in the TCRdb table, and some are missing; sequencing was by immunoSEQ multiplex PCR. The table includes some 240,000 clones, around nine tenths detected once. What was sequenced was peripheral blood. These receptors all come from a man aged 60 to 75 with COVID-19, enrolled during active disease. CDR3s include the opening cysteine and the closing phenylalanine or tryptophan. A D gene is named only where the DNA matches it firmly. Clone size, where shown, is once, few, many, or a class for clones that have expanded.

J gene: TRBJ1-1
D gene: NA
clone size: NA
CDR3 length: 15
V gene: TRBV7-9
CDR3 protein: CASSLQGLVNTEAFF
CDR3 DNA: TGTGCCAGCAGCTTACAGGGTTTGGTGAACACTGAAGCTTTCTTT

J gene: TRBJ2-7
D gene: TRBD2
clone size: NA
CDR3 length: 14
V gene: TRBV2
CDR3 protein: CASIGGGRGYEQYF
CDR3 DNA: TGTGCCAGCATTGGGGGCGGGAGGGGGTACGAGCAGTACTTC

J gene: TRBJ1-4
D gene: NA
clone size: NA
CDR3 length: 15
V gene: TRBV30
CDR3 protein: CAWSTPGLANEKLFF
CDR3 DNA: TGTGCCTGGAGTACCCCGGGACTGGCTAATGAAAAACTGTTTTTT

J gene: TRBJ1-1
D gene: NA
clone size: NA
CDR3 length: 16
V gene: TRBV7-9
CDR3 protein: CASSLEGGTLGTEAFF
CDR3 DNA: TGTGCCAGCAGCTTAGAAGGAGGGACGCTAGGCACTGAAGCTTTCTTT

J gene: TRBJ2-4
D gene: TRBD1
clone size: NA
CDR3 length: 13
V gene: TRBV6-2/TRBV6-3
CDR3 protein: CASSPGQKNIQYF
CDR3 DNA: TGTGCCAGCAGTCCGGGACAGAAAAACATTCAGTACTTC

J gene: TRBJ2-3
D gene: NA
clone size: NA
CDR3 length: 16
V gene: TRBV5-4
CDR3 protein: CASSATPTAVQDTQYF
CDR3 DNA: TGTGCCAGCAGCGCTACCCCGACAGCCGTTCAAGATACGCAGTATTTT

J gene: TRBJ1-4
D gene: NA
clone size: NA
CDR3 length: 14
V gene: TRBV27
CDR3 protein: CASHDQGSSEKLFF
CDR3 DNA: TGTGCCAGCCACGACCAGGGGAGCTCTGAAAAACTGTTTTTT

J gene: TRBJ2-7
D gene: TRBD2
clone size: NA
CDR3 length: 14
V gene: TRBV30
CDR3 protein: CARGASGGFYEQYF
CDR3 DNA: TGTGCCCGGGGGGCTAGCGGGGGGTTCTACGAGCAGTACTTC

J gene: TRBJ2-7
D gene: NA
clone size: NA
CDR3 length: 14
V gene: TRBV6-1
CDR3 protein: CASSDRQRPYEQYF
CDR3 DNA: TGTGCCAGCAGTGACAGACAGAGACCCTACGAGCAGTACTTC

J gene: TRBJ2-1
D gene: NA
clone size: NA
CDR3 length: 12
V gene: TRBV5-4
CDR3 protein: CASSLDIHEQFF
CDR3 DNA: TGTGCCAGCAGCTTGGATATCCATGAGCAGTTCTTC

J gene: TRBJ2-1
D gene: NA
clone size: NA
CDR3 length: 15
V gene: TRBV28
CDR3 protein: CASRRAAGSYNEQFF
CDR3 DNA: TGTGCCAGCAGACGAGCAGCAGGCTCCTACAATGAGCAGTTCTTC

J gene: TRBJ2-1
D gene: NA
clone size: NA
CDR3 length: 15
V gene: TRBV7-9
CDR3 protein: CASSSGRHGVNEQFF
CDR3 DNA: TGTGCCAGCAGCTCGGGCCGTCACGGGGTCAATGAGCAGTTCTTC

J gene: TRBJ1-1
D gene: TRBD1
clone size: NA
CDR3 length: 14
V gene: TRBV6-5
CDR3 protein: CASYYRGQTTEAFF
CDR3 DNA: TGTGCCAGCTATTACAGGGGGCAGACCACTGAAGCTTTCTTT

J gene: TRBJ2-7
D gene: TRBD2
clone size: NA
CDR3 length: 14
V gene: TRBV6-6
CDR3 protein: CASSRSGSSYEQYF
CDR3 DNA: TGTGCCAGCAGTCGAAGCGGGAGCTCCTACGAGCAGTACTTC

J gene: TRBJ1-5
D gene: TRBD1
clone size: once
CDR3 length: 14
V gene: TRBV19
CDR3 protein: CASSIRGAGQPQHF
CDR3 DNA: TGTGCCAGTAGTATCAGGGGGGCAGGTCAGCCCCAGCATTTT

J gene: TRBJ1-5
D gene: TRBD1
clone size: NA
CDR3 length: 15
V gene: TRBV30
CDR3 protein: CAWSNGTARHQPQHF
CDR3 DNA: TGTGCCTGGAGCAACGGGACAGCACGACATCAGCCCCAGCATTTT

J gene: TRBJ2-1
D gene: TRBD2
clone size: NA
CDR3 length: 15
V gene: TRBV5-1
CDR3 protein: CASSLEVAGVGEQFF
CDR3 DNA: TGCGCCAGCAGCTTGGAGGTAGCGGGAGTAGGTGAGCAGTTCTTC

J gene: TRBJ2-2
D gene: NA
clone size: NA
CDR3 length: 15
V gene: TRBV19
CDR3 protein: CASSLVSPGTGELFF
CDR3 DNA: TGTGCCAGTAGTTTGGTCTCCCCCGGGACCGGGGAGCTGTTTTTT

J gene: TRBJ2-5
D gene: NA
clone size: NA
CDR3 length: 14
V gene: TRBV7-2
CDR3 protein: CASSLGPRQETQYF
CDR3 DNA: TGTGCCAGCAGCCTTGGTCCGAGGCAAGAGACCCAGTACTTC

J gene: TRBJ1-5
D gene: NA
clone size: NA
CDR3 length: 14
V gene: TRBV18
CDR3 protein: CASSPIRSNQPQHF
CDR3 DNA: TGTGCCAGCTCACCAATCAGGAGCAATCAGCCCCAGCATTTT

J gene: TRBJ1-5
D gene: NA
clone size: NA
CDR3 length: 19
V gene: TRBV7-8
CDR3 protein: CASSLGRGHKPLWDQPQHF
CDR3 DNA: TGTGCCAGCAGCTTAGGTCGCGGACACAAACCCCTATGGGATCAGCCCCAGCATTTT

J gene: TRBJ2-5
D gene: NA
clone size: once
CDR3 length: 14
V gene: TRBV11-1
CDR3 protein: CASRGAIAEETQYF
CDR3 DNA: TGTGCCAGCAGAGGGGCGATTGCTGAAGAGACCCAGTACTTC

J gene: TRBJ1-3
D gene: NA
clone size: NA
CDR3 length: 16
V gene: TRBV9
CDR3 protein: CASSVESQAHGNTIYF
CDR3 DNA: TGTGCCAGCAGCGTAGAATCTCAAGCGCATGGAAACACCATATATTTT

J gene: TRBJ2-2
D gene: TRBD1
clone size: NA
CDR3 length: 16
V gene: TRBV5-6
CDR3 protein: CATIRGQPTNTGELFF
CDR3 DNA: TGTGCCACCATACGGGGACAGCCAACGAACACCGGGGAGCTGTTTTTT

J gene: TRBJ1-1
D gene: TRBD1
clone size: NA
CDR3 length: 14
V gene: TRBV6-6
CDR3 protein: CASSQPTGGTEAFF
CDR3 DNA: TGTGCCAGCAGCCAGCCCACAGGGGGCACTGAAGCTTTCTTT

J gene: TRBJ1-6
D gene: NA
clone size: NA
CDR3 length: 13
V gene: TRBV30
CDR3 protein: CAWSGQVNSPLHF
CDR3 DNA: TGTGCCTGGAGTGGGCAGGTTAATTCACCCCTCCACTTT

J gene: TRBJ1-5
D gene: TRBD1
clone size: NA
CDR3 length: 16
V gene: TRBV15
CDR3 protein: CATSSGDSWGDQPQHF
CDR3 DNA: TGTGCCACCAGCAGTGGGGACAGTTGGGGCGATCAGCCCCAGCATTTT

J gene: TRBJ2-1
D gene: TRBD2
clone size: NA
CDR3 length: 15
V gene: TRBV28
CDR3 protein: CASSSGGHSYNEQFF
CDR3 DNA: TGTGCCAGCAGCTCGGGAGGCCACTCCTACAATGAGCAGTTCTTC

J gene: TRBJ2-7
D gene: NA
clone size: NA
CDR3 length: 12
V gene: TRBV27
CDR3 protein: CASSRVSGEQYF
CDR3 DNA: TGTGCCAGCAGCCGGGTTTCCGGCGAGCAGTACTTC

J gene: TRBJ2-2
D gene: TRBD1
clone size: few
CDR3 length: 14
V gene: TRBV19
CDR3 protein: CASSGTGNTGELFF
CDR3 DNA: TGTGCCAGTTCAGGGACAGGAAACACCGGGGAGCTGTTTTTT

J gene: TRBJ2-7
D gene: NA
clone size: NA
CDR3 length: 14
V gene: TRBV6-2/TRBV6-3
CDR3 protein: CASSSTPGSYEQYF
CDR3 DNA: TGTGCCAGCAGTTCTACCCCAGGCTCCTACGAGCAGTACTTC

J gene: TRBJ1-1
D gene: TRBD1
clone size: once
CDR3 length: 14
V gene: TRBV30
CDR3 protein: CAWRDRGPGTEAFF
CDR3 DNA: TGTGCCTGGAGGGACAGGGGGCCGGGCACTGAAGCTTTCTTT

J gene: TRBJ2-5
D gene: TRBD2
clone size: NA
CDR3 length: 18
V gene: TRBV7-6
CDR3 protein: CASSTRGLAGTGRETQYF
CDR3 DNA: TGTGCCAGCAGCACCCGAGGACTAGCGGGTACTGGCAGGGAGACCCAGTACTTC

J gene: TRBJ1-1
D gene: TRBD1
clone size: NA
CDR3 length: 13
V gene: TRBV28
CDR3 protein: CASSLGTGGKTFF
CDR3 DNA: TGTGCCAGCAGTTTAGGGACAGGGGGCAAAACTTTCTTT

J gene: TRBJ2-1
D gene: TRBD2
clone size: once
CDR3 length: 16
V gene: TRBV19
CDR3 protein: CASSLRDYSSYNEQFF
CDR3 DNA: TGTGCCAGTAGTTTGCGGGACTACTCCTCCTACAATGAGCAGTTCTTC

J gene: TRBJ2-1
D gene: TRBD2
clone size: NA
CDR3 length: 15
V gene: TRBV2
CDR3 protein: CASSGAGGPVNEQFF
CDR3 DNA: TGTGCCAGCAGTGGAGCGGGGGGGCCCGTCAATGAGCAGTTCTTC

J gene: TRBJ2-1
D gene: TRBD1
clone size: NA
CDR3 length: 15
V gene: TRBV29-1
CDR3 protein: CSVDRGTGAYNEQFF
CDR3 DNA: TGCAGCGTTGATCGAGGGACAGGGGCCTACAATGAGCAGTTCTTC

J gene: TRBJ1-2
D gene: TRBD1
clone size: NA
CDR3 length: 16
V gene: TRBV3-1/TRBV3-2
CDR3 protein: CASSQDTSTGRNGYTF
CDR3 DNA: TGTGCCAGCAGCCAAGACACGTCGACAGGGCGGAATGGCTACACCTTC

J gene: TRBJ1-2
D gene: NA
clone size: NA
CDR3 length: 15
V gene: TRBV7-9
CDR3 protein: CASSLAGGWNYGYTF
CDR3 DNA: TGTGCCAGCAGCTTAGCCGGGGGATGGAACTATGGCTACACCTTC

J gene: TRBJ2-2
D gene: NA
clone size: NA
CDR3 length: 15
V gene: TRBV4-3
CDR3 protein: CASSQDPLVTGELFF
CDR3 DNA: TGCGCCAGCAGCCAAGATCCCCTAGTCACCGGGGAGCTGTTTTTT

J gene: TRBJ2-1
D gene: NA
clone size: NA
CDR3 length: 14
V gene: TRBV9
CDR3 protein: CASSSFTGYNEQFF
CDR3 DNA: TGTGCCAGCAGCTCCTTCACAGGATACAATGAGCAGTTCTTC

J gene: TRBJ1-5
D gene: TRBD1
clone size: NA
CDR3 length: 17
V gene: TRBV7-3
CDR3 protein: CASSPGTGGLTYQPQHF
CDR3 DNA: TGTGCCAGCAGCCCAGGGACAGGGGGTTTAACTTATCAGCCCCAGCATTTT

J gene: TRBJ2-5
D gene: TRBD2
clone size: NA
CDR3 length: 16
V gene: TRBV9
CDR3 protein: CASTRLAGGPGETQYF
CDR3 DNA: TGTGCCAGCACGCGGCTAGCGGGAGGGCCGGGGGAGACCCAGTACTTC

J gene: TRBJ2-5
D gene: NA
clone size: NA
CDR3 length: 14
V gene: TRBV4-1
CDR3 protein: CASSQVLGVETQYF
CDR3 DNA: TGCGCCAGCAGCCAAGTACTAGGAGTCGAGACCCAGTACTTC

J gene: TRBJ2-7
D gene: TRBD2
clone size: NA
CDR3 length: 16
V gene: TRBV3-1/TRBV3-2
CDR3 protein: CASSPREGGMTREQYF
CDR3 DNA: TGTGCCAGCAGTCCCCGGGAGGGCGGGATGACGAGGGAGCAGTACTTC

J gene: TRBJ2-7
D gene: NA
clone size: few
CDR3 length: 13
V gene: TRBV12-3/TRBV12-4
CDR3 protein: CASSLGTTYEQYF
CDR3 DNA: TGTGCCAGCAGTTTAGGGACTACCTACGAGCAGTACTTC

J gene: TRBJ1-1
D gene: TRBD1
clone size: few
CDR3 length: 14
V gene: TRBV5-1
CDR3 protein: CASSSMLGGGEAFF
CDR3 DNA: TGCGCCAGCAGCTCTATGCTAGGGGGCGGGGAAGCTTTCTTT

J gene: TRBJ2-7
D gene: NA
clone size: NA
CDR3 length: 11
V gene: TRBV12-3/TRBV12-4
CDR3 protein: CASSPSYEQYF
CDR3 DNA: TGTGCCAGCAGCCCCTCGTACGAGCAGTACTTC